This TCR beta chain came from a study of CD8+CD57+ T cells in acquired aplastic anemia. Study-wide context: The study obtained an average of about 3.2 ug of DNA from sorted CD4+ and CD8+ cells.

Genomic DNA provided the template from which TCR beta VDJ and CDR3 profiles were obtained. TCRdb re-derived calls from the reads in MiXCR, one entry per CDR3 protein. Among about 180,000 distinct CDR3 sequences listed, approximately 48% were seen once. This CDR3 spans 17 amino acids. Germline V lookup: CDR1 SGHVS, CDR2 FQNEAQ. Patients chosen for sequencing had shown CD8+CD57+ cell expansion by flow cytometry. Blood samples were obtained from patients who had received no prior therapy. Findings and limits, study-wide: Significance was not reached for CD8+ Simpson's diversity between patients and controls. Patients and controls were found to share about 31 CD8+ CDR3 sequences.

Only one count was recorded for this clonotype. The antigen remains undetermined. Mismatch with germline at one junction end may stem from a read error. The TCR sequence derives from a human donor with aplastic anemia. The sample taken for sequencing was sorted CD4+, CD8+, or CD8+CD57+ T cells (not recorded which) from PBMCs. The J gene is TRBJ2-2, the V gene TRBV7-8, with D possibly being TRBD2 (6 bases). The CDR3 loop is CASSLQPGTLNTGELLF. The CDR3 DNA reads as TGTGCCAGCAGCTTACAACCCGGGACTCTGAACACCGGGGAGCTGCTTTTT.